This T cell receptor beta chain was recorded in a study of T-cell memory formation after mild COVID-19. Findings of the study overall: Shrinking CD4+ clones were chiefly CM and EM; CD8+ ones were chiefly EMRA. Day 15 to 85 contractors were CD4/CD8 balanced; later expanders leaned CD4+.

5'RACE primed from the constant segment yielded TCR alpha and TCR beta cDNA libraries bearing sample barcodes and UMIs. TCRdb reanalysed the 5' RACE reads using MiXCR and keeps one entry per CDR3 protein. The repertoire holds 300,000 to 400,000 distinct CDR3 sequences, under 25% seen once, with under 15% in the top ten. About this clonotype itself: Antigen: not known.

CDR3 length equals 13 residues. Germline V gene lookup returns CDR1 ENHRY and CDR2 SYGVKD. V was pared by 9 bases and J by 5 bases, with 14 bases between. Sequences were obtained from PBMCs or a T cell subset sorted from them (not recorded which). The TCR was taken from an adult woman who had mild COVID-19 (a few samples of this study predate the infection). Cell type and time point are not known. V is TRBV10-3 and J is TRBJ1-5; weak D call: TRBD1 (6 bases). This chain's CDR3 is CAIGQSPYQPQHF. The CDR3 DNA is TGTGCCATTGGACAGAGCCCTTATCAGCCCCAGCATTTT.